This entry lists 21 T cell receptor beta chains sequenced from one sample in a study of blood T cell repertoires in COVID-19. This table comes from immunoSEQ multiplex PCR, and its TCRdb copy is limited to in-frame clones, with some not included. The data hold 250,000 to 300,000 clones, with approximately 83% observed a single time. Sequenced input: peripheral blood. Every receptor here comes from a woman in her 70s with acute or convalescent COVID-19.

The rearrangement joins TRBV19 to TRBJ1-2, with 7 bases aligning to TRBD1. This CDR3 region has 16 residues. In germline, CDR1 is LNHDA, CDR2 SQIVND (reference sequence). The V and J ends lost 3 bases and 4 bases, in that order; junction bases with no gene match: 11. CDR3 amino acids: CASSIYGTADSYGYTF. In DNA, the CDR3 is TGTGCCAGTAGTATTTATGGGACAGCCGACTCCTATGGCTACACCTTC. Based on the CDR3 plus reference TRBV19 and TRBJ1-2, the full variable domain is DGGITQSPKYLFRKEGQNVTLSCEQNLNHDAMYWYRQDPGQGLRLIYYSQIVNDFQKGDIAEGYSVSREKKESFPLTVTSAQKNPTAFYLCASSIYGTADSYGYTFGSGTRLTVV.

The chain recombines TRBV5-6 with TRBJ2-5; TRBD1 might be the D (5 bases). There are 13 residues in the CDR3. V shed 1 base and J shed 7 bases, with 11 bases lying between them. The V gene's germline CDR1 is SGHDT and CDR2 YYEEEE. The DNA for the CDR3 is TGTGCCAGCAGCTTGTATCAGGGCTCGACCCAGTACTTC. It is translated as CASSLYQGSTQYF. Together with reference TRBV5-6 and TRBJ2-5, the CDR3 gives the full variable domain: DAGVTQSPTHLIKTRGQQVTLRCSPKSGHDTVSWYQQALGQGPQFIFQYYEEEERQRGNFPDRFSGHQFPNYSSELNVNALLLGDSALYLCASSLYQGSTQYFGPGTRLLVL.

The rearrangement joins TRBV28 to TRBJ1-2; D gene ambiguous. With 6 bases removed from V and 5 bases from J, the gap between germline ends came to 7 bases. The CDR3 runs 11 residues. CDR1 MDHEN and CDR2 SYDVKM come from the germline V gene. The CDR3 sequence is CASSGVYGYTF. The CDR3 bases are TGTGCCAGCAGCGGGGTGTATGGCTACACCTTC.

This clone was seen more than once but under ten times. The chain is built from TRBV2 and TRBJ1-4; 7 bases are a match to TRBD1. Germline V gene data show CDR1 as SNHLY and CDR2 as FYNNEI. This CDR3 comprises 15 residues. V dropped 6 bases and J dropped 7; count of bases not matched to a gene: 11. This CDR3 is CASSENRGLGEKLFF. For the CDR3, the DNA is TGTGCCAGCAGCGAAAATAGGGGGCTGGGTGAAAAACTGTTTTTT.

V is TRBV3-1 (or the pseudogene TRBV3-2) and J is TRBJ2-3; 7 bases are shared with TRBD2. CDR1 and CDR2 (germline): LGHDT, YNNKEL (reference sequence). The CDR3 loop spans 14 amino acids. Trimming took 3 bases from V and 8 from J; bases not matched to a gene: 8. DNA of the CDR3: TGTGCCAGCAGCCAGGGCGGGGAGGGAGGTACGCAGTATTTT. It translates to CASSQGGEGGTQYF.

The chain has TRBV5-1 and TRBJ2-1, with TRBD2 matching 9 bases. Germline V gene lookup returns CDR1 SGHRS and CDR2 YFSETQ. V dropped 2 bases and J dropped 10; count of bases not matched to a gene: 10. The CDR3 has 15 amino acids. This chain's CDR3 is CASSFSGGQVGEQFF. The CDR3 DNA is TGCGCCAGCAGCTTTAGCGGGGGCCAGGTCGGGGAGCAGTTCTTC. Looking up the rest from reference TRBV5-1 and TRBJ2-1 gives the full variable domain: KAGVTQTPRYLIKTRGQQVTLSCSPISGHRSVSWYQQTPGQGLQFLFEYFSETQRNKGNFPGRFSGRQFSNSRSEMNVSTLELGDSALYLCASSFSGGQVGEQFFGPGTRLTVL.

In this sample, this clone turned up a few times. CDR3 nucleotides: TGCGCCAGCAGCCCGATACAGCGGGGCTCCCTCACTATAGAGACCCAGTACTTC. Its protein is CASSPIQRGSLTIETQYF. V and J are TRBV5-1 and TRBJ2-5; 7 bases fit TRBD2. V dropped 4 bases and J dropped 4; count of bases not matched to a gene: 19. CDR1 is SGHRS and CDR2 is YFSETQ in the germline V gene. The CDR3 spans 18 residues.

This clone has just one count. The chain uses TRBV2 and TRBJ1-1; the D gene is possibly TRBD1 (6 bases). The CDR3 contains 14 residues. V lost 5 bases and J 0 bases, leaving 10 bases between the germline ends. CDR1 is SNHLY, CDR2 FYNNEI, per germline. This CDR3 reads CASSIQGMNTEAFF. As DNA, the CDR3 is TGTGCCAGCAGTATACAGGGCATGAACACTGAAGCTTTCTTT.

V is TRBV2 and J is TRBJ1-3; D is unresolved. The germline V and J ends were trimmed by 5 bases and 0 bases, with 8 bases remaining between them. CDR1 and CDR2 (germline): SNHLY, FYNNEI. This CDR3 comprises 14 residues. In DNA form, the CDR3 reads TGTGCCAGCAGTCGCCGACTCTCTGGAAACACCATATATTTT. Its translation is CASSRRLSGNTIYF.

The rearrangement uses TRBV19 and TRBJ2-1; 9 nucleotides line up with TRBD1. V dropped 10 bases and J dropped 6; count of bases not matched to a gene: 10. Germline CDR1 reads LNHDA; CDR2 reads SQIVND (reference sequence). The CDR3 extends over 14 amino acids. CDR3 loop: CAIGRGQGLNEQFF. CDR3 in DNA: TGTGCCATAGGGAGGGGACAGGGTCTCAATGAGCAGTTCTTC.

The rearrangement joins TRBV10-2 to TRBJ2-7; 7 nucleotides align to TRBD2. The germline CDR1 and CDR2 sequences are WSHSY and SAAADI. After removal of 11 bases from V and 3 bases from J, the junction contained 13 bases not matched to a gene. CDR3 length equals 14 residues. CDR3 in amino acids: CAASGAASNYEQYF. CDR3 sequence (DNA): TGCGCCGCAAGCGGGGCTGCGAGTAACTACGAGCAGTACTTC.

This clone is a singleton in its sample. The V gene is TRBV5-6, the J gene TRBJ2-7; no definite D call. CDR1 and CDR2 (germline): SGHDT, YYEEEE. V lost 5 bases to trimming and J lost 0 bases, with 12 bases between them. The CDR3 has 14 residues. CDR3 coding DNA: TGTGCCAGCAGTGCGGAACCGGGCTCCTACGAGCAGTACTTC. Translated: CASSAEPGSYEQYF.

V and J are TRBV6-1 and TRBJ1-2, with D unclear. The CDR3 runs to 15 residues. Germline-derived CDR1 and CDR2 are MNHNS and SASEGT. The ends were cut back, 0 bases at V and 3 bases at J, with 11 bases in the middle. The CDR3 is CASSEARGGHYGYTF. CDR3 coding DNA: TGTGCCAGCAGTGAAGCACGCGGCGGCCACTATGGCTACACCTTC.

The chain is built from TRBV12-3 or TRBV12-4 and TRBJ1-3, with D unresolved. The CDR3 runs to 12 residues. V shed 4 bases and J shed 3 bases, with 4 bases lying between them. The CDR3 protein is CASSSVGNTIYF. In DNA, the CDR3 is TGTGCCAGCAGTTCGGTTGGAAACACCATATATTTT.

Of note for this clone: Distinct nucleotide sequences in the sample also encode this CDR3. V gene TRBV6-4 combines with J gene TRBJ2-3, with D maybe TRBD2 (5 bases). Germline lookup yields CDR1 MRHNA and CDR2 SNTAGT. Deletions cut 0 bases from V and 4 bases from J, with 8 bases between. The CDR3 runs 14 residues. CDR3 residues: CASSDSSGADTQYF. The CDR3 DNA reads TGTGCCAGCAGTGACTCGTCCGGGGCAGATACGCAGTATTTT.

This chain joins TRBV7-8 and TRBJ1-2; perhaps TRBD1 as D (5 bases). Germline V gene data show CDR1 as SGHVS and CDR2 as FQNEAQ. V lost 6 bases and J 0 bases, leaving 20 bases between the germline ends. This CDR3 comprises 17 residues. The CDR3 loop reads CASSPSIRAYSNYGYTF. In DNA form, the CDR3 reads TGTGCCAGCAGTCCCTCGATCAGGGCCTACTCTAACTATGGCTACACCTTC.

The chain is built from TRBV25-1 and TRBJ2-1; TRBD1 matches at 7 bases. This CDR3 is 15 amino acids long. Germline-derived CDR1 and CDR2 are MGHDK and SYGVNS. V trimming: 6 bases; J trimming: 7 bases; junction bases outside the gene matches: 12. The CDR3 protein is CASSLLGDSGNEQFF. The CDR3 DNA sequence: TGTGCCAGCAGCCTGTTGGGGGACAGCGGTAATGAGCAGTTCTTC.

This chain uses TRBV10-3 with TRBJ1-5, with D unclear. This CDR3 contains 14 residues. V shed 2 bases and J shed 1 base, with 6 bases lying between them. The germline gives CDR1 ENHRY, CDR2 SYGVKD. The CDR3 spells CAISEGGSNQPQHF. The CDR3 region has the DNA TGTGCCATCAGTGAGGGAGGGAGCAATCAGCCCCAGCATTTT.

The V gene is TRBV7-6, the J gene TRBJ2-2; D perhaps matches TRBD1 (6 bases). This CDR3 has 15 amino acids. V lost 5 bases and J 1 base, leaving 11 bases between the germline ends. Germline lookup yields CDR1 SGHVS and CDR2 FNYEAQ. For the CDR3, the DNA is TGTGCCAGCAGCCGACAGGCAGAGAACACCGGGGAGCTGTTTTTT. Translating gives CASSRQAENTGELFF.

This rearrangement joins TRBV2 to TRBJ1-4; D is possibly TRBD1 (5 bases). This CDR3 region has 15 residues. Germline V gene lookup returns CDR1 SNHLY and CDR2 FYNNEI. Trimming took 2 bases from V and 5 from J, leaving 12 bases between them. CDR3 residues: CASSEQGQGNEKLFF. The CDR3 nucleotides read TGTGCCAGCAGTGAACAAGGGCAGGGAAATGAAAAACTGTTTTTT.

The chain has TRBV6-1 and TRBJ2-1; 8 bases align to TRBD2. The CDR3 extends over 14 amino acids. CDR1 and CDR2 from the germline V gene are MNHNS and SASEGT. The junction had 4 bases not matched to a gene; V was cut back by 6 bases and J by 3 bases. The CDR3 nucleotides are TGTGCCAGCAGGACGACTAGCGACTACAATGAGCAGTTCTTC. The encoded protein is CASRTTSDYNEQFF.